The 18 T cell receptor beta chains reported below all come from one sample, sequenced in a study of graft-versus-host responses after intestinal transplantation. Labeling with CFSE marked about 200,000 responder cells, which were plated with about 200,000 irradiated, violet-dye-labeled stimulator cells. The table came from immunoSEQ multiplex PCR; TCRdb's copy has only in-frame clones and leaves some out. Among more than 15,000 clones listed, 38% were seen once. The sample consisted of alloreactive CD8+ T cells from a mixed lymphocyte reaction culture, taken before intestinal transplant. Subset of the sample: CFSE-low proliferating T cells sorted from roughly six-day pre-transplant mixed lymphocyte reaction (GvH or HvG direction). The source of these receptors is a human patient who received an intestinal transplant.

V gene TRBV11-2 combines with J gene TRBJ1-1; 8 nucleotides align to TRBD1. V lost 5 bases to trimming and J lost 8 bases; unmatched junction nucleotides: 25. CDR1 is SGHAT and CDR2 is FQNNGV in the germline V gene. This CDR3 region has 19 residues. CDR3 amino acids: CASSLGMAGGRRSYQEAFF. CDR3 coding DNA: TGTGCCAGCAGCCTAGGGATGGCAGGGGGCCGCAGATCCTACCAAGAAGCTTTCTTT.

V gene TRBV2 combines with J gene TRBJ1-1; the D is unclear. Trimming shortened V by 8 bases and J by 5 bases, and 18 bases separated the two germline ends. The CDR3 consists of 14 residues. The V gene's germline CDR1 is SNHLY and CDR2 FYNNEI. The CDR3 nucleotides are TGTGCCAGCGGGGAGACATCGGCGGGGACTGAAGCTTTCTTT. Translating gives CASGETSAGTEAFF.

The V call is TRBV6-6, the J call TRBJ1-1; D call uncertain. The germline V gene encodes CDR1 MNHNY and CDR2 SVGAGI (reference sequence). The germline V and J ends were trimmed by 5 bases and 0 bases, with 10 bases remaining between them. The CDR3 extends over 14 amino acids. CDR3 amino acids: CASSHQWMNTEAFF. For the CDR3, the DNA is TGTGCCAGCAGTCACCAATGGATGAACACTGAAGCTTTCTTT.

By share, this clone counts as medium-sized. The chain employs TRBV13 and TRBJ2-1; 9 positions agree with TRBD2. J lost 6 bases, V lost 2 bases, and 5 bases had no gene match. The CDR3 is made up of 15 amino acids. Looked up from germline, CDR1 is PRHDT and CDR2 is FYEKMQ (reference sequence). This chain's CDR3 is CASSLRGRASNEQFF. DNA for the CDR3: TGTGCCAGCAGCTTACGCGGGAGGGCTTCCAATGAGCAGTTCTTC. The variable domain in full, completed from reference TRBV13 and TRBJ2-1, reads AAGVIQSPRHLIKEKRETATLKCYPIPRHDTVYWYQQGPGQDPQFLISFYEKMQSDKGSIPDRFSAQQFSDYHSELNMSSLELGDSALYFCASSLRGRASNEQFFGPGTRLTVL.

The chain employs TRBV27 and TRBJ1-3; no definite D call. CDR1 is MNHEY and CDR2 is SMNVEV in the germline V gene (reference sequence). The CDR3 covers 14 residues. Trimming removed 0 bases from V and 0 bases from J, with 3 bases in between. The CDR3 region is CASSLSASGNTIYF. The CDR3 DNA sequence: TGTGCCAGCAGTTTATCGGCCTCTGGAAACACCATATATTTT.

This clone has just a few counts. The chain is built from TRBV9 and TRBJ1-5; D unclear. In germline, CDR1 is SGDLS, CDR2 YYNGEE. Trimming took off 4 bases at V and 2 bases at J, with 13 bases between the two ends. CDR3 size: 15 residues. The CDR3 sequence is CASSPYSIGNQPQHF. The CDR3 DNA follows: TGTGCCAGCAGCCCTTATTCTATTGGCAATCAGCCCCAGCATTTT. The complete variable domain, with remaining parts taken from reference TRBV9 and TRBJ1-5, reads DSGVTQTPKHLITATGQRVTLRCSPRSGDLSVYWYQQSLDQGLQFLIQYYNGEERAKGNILERFSAQQFPDLHSELNLSSLELGDSALYFCASSPYSIGNQPQHFGDGTRLSIL.

The rearrangement joins TRBV4-1 to TRBJ1-5; D gene unclear. The CDR3 runs to 13 residues. V was trimmed by 0 bases and J by 9 bases, leaving 9 bases between them. Germline V gene sequence: CDR1 MGHRA, CDR2 YSYEKL. The CDR3 is CASSQDEELPQHF. The CDR3 coding sequence is TGCGCCAGCAGCCAAGATGAGGAATTGCCCCAGCATTTT.

This chain uses TRBV6-6 with TRBJ2-7; 8 bases fit TRBD1. J lost 2 bases, V lost 2 bases, and 8 bases had no gene match. Germline V gene lookup returns CDR1 MNHNY and CDR2 SVGAGI (reference sequence). CDR3 size: 16 residues. CDR3 loop: CASSYPDRAYPYEQYF. CDR3 sequence (DNA): TGTGCCAGCAGTTACCCGGACAGGGCGTATCCCTACGAGCAGTACTTC.

This clone was recorded a few times. Additional DNA sequences in this sample encode the identical CDR3. The CDR3 loop reads CASSSERVTYEQYF. The CDR3 nucleotides read TGTGCCAGCAGTTCGGAGAGGGTGACCTACGAGCAGTACTTC. The genes are TRBV6-5 and TRBJ2-7; possible D gene TRBD2, 5 bases. This CDR3 comprises 14 residues. V was shortened by 4 bases and J by 2 bases, with 12 bases between the two germline ends. CDR1 MNHEY and CDR2 SVGAGI come from the germline V gene.

This chain uses TRBV4-1 with TRBJ1-2; no definite D call. Germline lookup yields CDR1 MGHRA and CDR2 YSYEKL. V dropped 1 base and J dropped 4 bases, with 16 bases sitting between them. The CDR3 runs to 16 residues. The CDR3 region is CASSQVVAAKGYGYTF. CDR3 in DNA: TGCGCCAGCAGCCAAGTGGTGGCAGCGAAAGGCTATGGCTACACCTTC.

The chain couples TRBV4-1 to TRBJ2-1; 7 bases align to TRBD2. The CDR3 contains 10 residues. Germline V lookup: CDR1 MGHRA, CDR2 YSYEKL. The J segment lost 8 bases and the V segment lost 11 bases, leaving 3 bases of the junction unmatched. CDR3 loop: CAWGGHEQFF. CDR3 DNA: TGCGCCTGGGGGGGTCATGAGCAGTTCTTC.

This clone has only a few counts. This chain connects TRBV7-6 to TRBJ2-5; D unresolved. The germline CDR1 and CDR2 sequences are SGHVS and FNYEAQ. The V end lost 5 bases, the J end lost 0 bases, and 4 bases lay between the germline ends. The CDR3 contains 12 residues. CDR3 sequence (DNA): TGTGCCAGCAGCACCTACCAAGAGACCCAGTACTTC. Its translation is CASSTYQETQYF. Supplemented by reference TRBV7-6 and TRBJ2-5, the full variable domain reads GAGVSQSPRYKVTKRGQDVALRCDPISGHVSLYWYRQALGQGPEFLTYFNYEAQQDKSGLPNDRFSAERPEGSISTLTIQRTEQRDSAMYRCASSTYQETQYFGPGTRLLVL.

In DNA, the CDR3 is TGTGCCAGCAGTGAAGTAAGGGCTGGGGAGGGCTACACCTTC. This codes for CASSEVRAGEGYTF. The genes are TRBV6-9 and TRBJ1-2; no reliable D call. The CDR3 length is 14 residues. From germline, CDR1 is MNHGY and CDR2 SVAAGI. Between the trimmed V and J ends, which lost 5 bases and 8 bases, there was a span of 18 bases.

This chain joins TRBV27 and TRBJ2-1, with D tentatively TRBD2 (6 bases). Per the germline V gene, CDR1 is MNHEY and CDR2 is SMNVEV (reference sequence). This CDR3 has 14 amino acids. V lost 2 bases, J lost 5 bases, and 10 bases lay in between. The CDR3 here is CASSLVGGNNEQFF. The CDR3 nucleotides read TGTGCCAGCAGTTTAGTCGGGGGTAACAATGAGCAGTTCTTC.

This clone showed up just a few times. J is TRBJ2-1 and V is TRBV7-2; D is unresolved. V was clipped by 5 bases and J by 7 bases, with 12 bases between them. The CDR3 covers 13 residues. Germline V gene data show CDR1 as SGHTA and CDR2 as FQGNSA. This chain's CDR3 is CASSDLRVNEQFF. The CDR3 bases are TGTGCCAGCAGCGACCTTAGGGTGAATGAGCAGTTCTTC.

The gene calls are TRBV6-5 and TRBJ2-1; D uncertain. V was shortened by 6 bases and J by 4 bases, with 10 bases between the two germline ends. CDR1 MNHEY and CDR2 SVGAGI come from the germline V gene. CDR3 size: 13 residues. The CDR3 loop is CASRPLGYNEQFF. Here the CDR3 DNA reads TGTGCCAGCAGACCCCTAGGTTACAATGAGCAGTTCTTC.

Only a few counts were recorded for this clone. The rearrangement links TRBV4-2 to TRBJ2-2; TRBD1 matches 7 bases. V trimming: 6 bases; J trimming: 3 bases; junction bases outside the gene matches: 7. The CDR3 covers 15 residues. Germline V lookup: CDR1 LGHNA, CDR2 YNFKEQ. The CDR3 protein is CASSYYRGHTGELFF. The CDR3 nucleotides are TGTGCCAGCAGTTATTACAGGGGCCACACCGGGGAGCTGTTTTTT.

CDR3 in amino acids: CASSLSVFGLGRTYEQYF. The CDR3 DNA sequence: TGTGCCAGCAGTTTATCGGTATTCGGTCTGGGCAGGACCTACGAGCAGTACTTC. The chain carries TRBV27 and TRBJ2-7; unclear D gene. CDR1 and CDR2 from the germline V gene are MNHEY and SMNVEV (reference sequence). Deletions cut 0 bases from V and 2 bases from J, with 20 bases between. This CDR3 comprises 18 residues.